These T cell receptor beta chains were read from a single sample in a study of human T cells and chemical hapten exposure. MiXCR was run by TCRdb on the RACE reads, yielding one entry per CDR3 protein. The sample includes tens of thousands of distinct CDR3 sequences, 6.5% to 8.5% of them seen just once. The sample here was whole blood, taken in connection with sensitization to the hapten diphenylcyclopropenone (DPC). These receptors originate from a woman under 40 with alopecia areata. Some clones in this sample may be carry-over from other donors' samples. The conserved cysteine and the conserved F or W are not part of the CDR3 here. D genes are given only for firm matches.

d_gene	v_gene	j_gene	CDR3aa
TRBD1	TRBV7-6	TRBJ2-7	ASSLAQGQDNYEQY
.	TRBV25-1	TRBJ1-6	ASRVDWSPLH
TRBD1	TRBV6-1	TRBJ2-7	ASSERGLGNEQY
.	TRBV15	TRBJ2-3	ATSRPPGLAGVDTQY
.	TRBV5-1	TRBJ1-5	ASSLAGRLNQPQH
.	TRBV18	TRBJ1-2	ASSPDRDYGYT
.	TRBV5-5	TRBJ1-1	ASSLNMNTEAF
.	TRBV7-7	TRBJ2-2	ASSLAGRIGELF
TRBD1	TRBV6-2/TRBV6-3	TRBJ2-7	ASSYQGNPGQGLPYEQY
TRBD1	TRBV7-8	TRBJ1-6	ASSLDRKVAPLH
.	TRBV2	TRBJ1-2	ASSDRRPNYGYT
.	TRBV2	TRBJ2-4	ASSAGPVAKNIQY
.	TRBV12-3/TRBV12-4	TRBJ1-1	ASSLTLVRQSKTEAF
.	TRBV29-1	TRBJ2-7	SVEDRGRTSYEQY
.	TRBV6-1	TRBJ2-1	ASSPSYNEQF
TRBD2	TRBV20-1	TRBJ2-3	SAIPAGGRDTQY
.	TRBV6-1	TRBJ2-7	ASSEAGGSYEQY
TRBD1	TRBV20-1	TRBJ2-1	SARMTGAKSYNEQF
TRBD1	TRBV12-3/TRBV12-4	TRBJ1-1	ASSLTTGAEAF
.	TRBV18	TRBJ1-1	ASSRSGDTEAF
.	TRBV5-4	TRBJ1-1	ASSPVLGGTRAEAF
TRBD1	TRBV30	TRBJ2-7	AWSVPGGDEQY